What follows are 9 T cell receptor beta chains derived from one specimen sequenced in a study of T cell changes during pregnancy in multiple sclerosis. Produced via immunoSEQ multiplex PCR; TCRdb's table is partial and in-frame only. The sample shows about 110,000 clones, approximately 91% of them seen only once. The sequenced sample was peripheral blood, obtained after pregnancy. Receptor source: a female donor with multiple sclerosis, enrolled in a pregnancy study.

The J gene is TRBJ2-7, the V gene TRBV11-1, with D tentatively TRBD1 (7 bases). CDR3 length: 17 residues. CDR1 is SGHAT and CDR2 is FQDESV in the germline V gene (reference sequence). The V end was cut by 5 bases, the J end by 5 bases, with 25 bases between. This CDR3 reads CASSSSSSTGRIDEQYF. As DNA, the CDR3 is TGTGCCAGCAGCAGCTCCTCGTCGACAGGGAGGATCGACGAGCAGTACTTC.

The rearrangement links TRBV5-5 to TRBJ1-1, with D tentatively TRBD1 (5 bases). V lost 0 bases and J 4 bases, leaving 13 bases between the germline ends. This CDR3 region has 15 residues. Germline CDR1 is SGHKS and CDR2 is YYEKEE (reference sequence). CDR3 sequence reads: CASSLGPRVTTEAFF. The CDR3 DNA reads TGTGCCAGCAGCTTGGGCCCCAGGGTTACCACTGAAGCTTTCTTT. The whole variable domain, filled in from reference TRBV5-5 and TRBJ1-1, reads DAGVTQSPTHLIKTRGQQVTLRCSPISGHKSVSWYQQVLGQGPQFIFQYYEKEERGRGNFPDRFSARQFPNYSSELNVNALLLGDSALYLCASSLGPRVTTEAFFGQGTRLTVV.

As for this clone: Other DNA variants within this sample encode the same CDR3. This CDR3 reads CASSLSGGHQETQYF. The CDR3, as DNA: TGTGCCAGCAGCCTTAGCGGGGGGCACCAAGAGACCCAGTACTTC. The rearrangement uses TRBV9 and TRBJ2-5, with 10 bases aligning to TRBD2. V lost 4 bases to trimming and J lost 0 bases; unmatched junction nucleotides: 3. Germline CDR1 and CDR2: SGDLS and YYNGEE. The CDR3 totals 15 residues.

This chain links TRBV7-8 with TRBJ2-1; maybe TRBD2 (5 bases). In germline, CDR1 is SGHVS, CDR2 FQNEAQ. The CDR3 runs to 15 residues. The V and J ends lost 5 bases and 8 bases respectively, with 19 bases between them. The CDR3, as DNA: TGTGCCAGCAGCCCCCAGCGACTAACCGGGGATGAGCAGTTCTTC. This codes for CASSPQRLTGDEQFF.

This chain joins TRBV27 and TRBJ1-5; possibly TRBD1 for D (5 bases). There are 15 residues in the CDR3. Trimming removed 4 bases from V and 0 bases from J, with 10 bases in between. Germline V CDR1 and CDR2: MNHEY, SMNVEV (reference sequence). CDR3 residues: CASSSGDGSNQPQHF. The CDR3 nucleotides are TGTGCCAGCAGTTCGGGGGATGGTAGCAATCAGCCCCAGCATTTT.

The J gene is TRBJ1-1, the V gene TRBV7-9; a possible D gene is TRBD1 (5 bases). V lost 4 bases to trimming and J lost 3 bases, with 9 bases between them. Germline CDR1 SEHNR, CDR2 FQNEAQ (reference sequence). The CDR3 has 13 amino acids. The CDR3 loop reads CASSWGDDTEAFF. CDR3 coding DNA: TGTGCCAGCAGCTGGGGGGATGACACTGAAGCTTTCTTT.

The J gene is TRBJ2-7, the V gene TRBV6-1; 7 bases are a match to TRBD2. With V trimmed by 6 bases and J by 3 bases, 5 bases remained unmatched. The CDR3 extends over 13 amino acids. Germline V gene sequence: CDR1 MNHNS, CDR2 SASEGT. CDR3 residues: CASSQAGHYEQYF. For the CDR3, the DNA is TGTGCCAGCAGCCAAGCGGGGCACTACGAGCAGTACTTC.

The CDR3 nucleotides are TGTGCCAGTAGTCGACGGACAGGGGCGGACACCGGGGAGCTGTTTTTT. As protein: CASSRRTGADTGELFF. This chain joins TRBV19 and TRBJ2-2; 9 nucleotides line up with TRBD1. The CDR3 totals 16 residues. Germline loops: CDR1 LNHDA, CDR2 SQIVND (reference sequence). J gave up 3 bases and V 5 bases, and 7 bases lay outside the gene matches.

The CDR3 DNA reads as TGTGCCAGCAGCCATGGGACAGGGATCTATGGCTACACCTTC. Protein product: CASSHGTGIYGYTF. The chain joins TRBV14 to TRBJ1-2, with 9 bases aligning to TRBD1. Germline V gene sequence: CDR1 SGHDN, CDR2 FVKESK. This CDR3 has 14 amino acids. Losses at the gene ends were 3 bases for V and 4 bases for J; bases not matched to a gene: 3.